What follows are 29 T cell receptor beta chains derived from one specimen sequenced in a study of neoadjuvant nivolumab and ipilimumab in lung cancer (dated by TCRdb to the early 2020s). In the paper's terms, the time point label means: pretherapy, before neoadjuvant immune checkpoint inhibitors. Libraries were prepared through the immunoSEQ multiplex PCR assay. This immuneACCESS table, as held by TCRdb, lists in-frame sequences with V and J called but not all clones. Of the missing ones, under half trace to an unresolved V gene in checked studies; the others have no known cause. The table for this sample lists about 20,000 clones; about 89% of them were counted only once. The top ten clonotypes cover around 2.1% of the sample. The sequenced sample was peripheral blood, obtained before neoadjuvant nivolumab, alone or with ipilimumab. Every receptor here comes from an adult with non-small cell lung cancer.

The gene calls are TRBV7-9 and TRBJ1-1; D is perhaps TRBD1 (6 bases). V was cut by 2 bases and J by 3 bases, with 7 bases left in between. CDR3 length equals 13 residues. Germline V gene data show CDR1 as SEHNR and CDR2 as FQNEAQ (reference sequence). CDR3 coding DNA: TGTGCCAGCAGCTTAAGACAGGACACTGAAGCTTTCTTT. Protein product: CASSLRQDTEAFF.

The gene calls are TRBV18 and TRBJ2-3; D remains unclear. Germline lookup yields CDR1 KGHSH and CDR2 LQKENI. The germline V and J ends were trimmed by 8 bases and 0 bases, with 9 bases remaining between them. The CDR3 has 13 residues. The chain's CDR3 is CASARDSTDTQYF. CDR3 bases: TGTGCCAGCGCAAGGGATAGCACAGATACGCAGTATTTT.

The V call is TRBV25-1, the J call TRBJ2-1; D is undetermined. V lost 1 base to trimming and J lost 12 bases, with 7 bases between them. Germline V gene data show CDR1 as MGHDK and CDR2 as SYGVNS. The CDR3 runs to 11 residues. CDR3 nucleotide sequence: TGTGCCAGCAGTGAATCTCGGTCGCAGTTCTTC. This codes for CASSESRSQFF.

This chain links TRBV5-4 with TRBJ1-1; no clear D. The V end lost 1 base, the J end lost 1 base, and 8 bases lay between the germline ends. The CDR3 is made up of 14 amino acids. Germline V CDR1 and CDR2: SGHNT, YYREEE (reference sequence). Here the CDR3 reads CASSLSAGNTEAFF. The CDR3 DNA reads as TGTGCCAGCAGCTTGTCGGCAGGGAACACTGAAGCTTTCTTT. The entire variable domain, with the rest obtained from reference TRBV5-4 and TRBJ1-1, is as follows: ETGVTQSPTHLIKTRGQQVTLRCSSQSGHNTVSWYQQALGQGPQFIFQYYREEENGRGNFPPRFSGLQFPNYSSELNVNALELDDSALYLCASSLSAGNTEAFFGQGTRLTVV.

There are a few counts of this clone. V usage is TRBV6-5 and J usage is TRBJ2-7; D unclear. In germline, CDR1 is MNHEY, CDR2 SVGAGI. Trimming cost V 4 bases and J 3 bases, with 4 bases left between them. The CDR3 contains 11 residues. The CDR3 sequence is CASSSLYEQYF. CDR3 coding DNA: TGTGCCAGCAGTTCGCTCTACGAGCAGTACTTC.

The chain combines TRBV5-4 with TRBJ2-7; 8 bases are shared with TRBD1. Trimming cost V 5 bases and J 4 bases; bases outside gene matches: 11. This CDR3 region has 15 residues. Germline CDR1 is SGHNT and CDR2 is YYREEE (reference sequence). The CDR3 DNA follows: TGTGCCAGCAGGGCCCGACAGGGGTCAGGGTACGAGCAGTACTTC. Its translation is CASRARQGSGYEQYF.

The V and J genes are TRBV29-1 and TRBJ1-1, with 7 bases lining up with TRBD1. This CDR3 region has 12 residues. Germline V gene sequence: CDR1 SQVTM, CDR2 ANQGSEA. V gave up 6 bases and J gave up 4 bases; unmatched junction bases: 5. The CDR3 nucleotides are TGCAGCGTCCTCAGGGGGTCCACTGAAGCTTTCTTT. Residues: CSVLRGSTEAFF.

The V and J genes are TRBV11-2 and TRBJ2-2, with a possible D match to TRBD2 (5 bases). The CDR3 runs to 15 residues. The V end lost 5 bases, the J end lost 0 bases, and 10 bases lay between the germline ends. Looked up from germline, CDR1 is SGHAT and CDR2 is FQNNGV. The DNA of the CDR3 is TGTGCCAGCAGCCCCGTCGGGGCGAACACCGGGGAGCTGTTTTTT. Translation gives CASSPVGANTGELFF.

This clone was detected once. The J gene is TRBJ1-1, the V gene TRBV9; no reliable D call. Deletions cut 0 bases from V and 0 bases from J, with 6 bases between. There are 14 residues in the CDR3. CDR1 SGDLS and CDR2 YYNGEE come from the germline V gene. The CDR3 loop is CASSVGVVNTEAFF. The DNA for the CDR3 is TGTGCCAGCAGCGTAGGTGTGGTGAACACTGAAGCTTTCTTT.

The chain links TRBV5-1 to TRBJ1-3, with 7 bases that match TRBD1. CDR1 and CDR2 from the germline V gene are SGHRS and YFSETQ. The V gene end was trimmed by 4 bases and the J gene end by 3 bases; junction bases not matched to a gene: 7. The CDR3 extends over 15 amino acids. Written as DNA, the CDR3 is TGCGCCAGCAGCGCGGGACAGAACCTTGGAAACACCATATATTTT. Translating gives CASSAGQNLGNTIYF. Full variable domain (rest looked up from reference TRBV5-1 and TRBJ1-3): KAGVTQTPRYLIKTRGQQVTLSCSPISGHRSVSWYQQTPGQGLQFLFEYFSETQRNKGNFPGRFSGRQFSNSRSEMNVSTLELGDSALYLCASSAGQNLGNTIYFGEGSWLTVV.

The genes are TRBV6-6 and TRBJ2-7, with 7 bases matching TRBD2. This CDR3 has 15 residues. Unmatched junction bases numbered 10, after V lost 6 bases and J lost 2 bases. Germline V lookup: CDR1 MNHNY, CDR2 SVGAGI (reference sequence). The CDR3 here is CASSPGIAGTYEQYF. The CDR3 coding sequence is TGTGCCAGCAGCCCTGGGATAGCGGGCACCTACGAGCAGTACTTC.

The chain uses TRBV11-2 and TRBJ2-7; TRBD2 might be the D (6 bases). The germline V gene encodes CDR1 SGHAT and CDR2 FQNNGV. The CDR3 is made up of 15 amino acids. V lost 4 bases to trimming and J lost 4 bases, with 17 bases between them. CDR3 loop: CASSSPLNGGYEQYF. The CDR3 nucleotides are TGTGCCAGCAGCTCCCCGCTGAACGGAGGGTACGAGCAGTACTTC.

V gene TRBV5-6 combines with J gene TRBJ2-6; perhaps D is TRBD1 or TRBD2 (6 bases each). V lost 6 bases, J lost 4 bases, and 14 bases lay in between. CDR1 and CDR2 (germline): SGHDT, YYEEEE. The CDR3 has 15 amino acids. The CDR3 loop reads CASIVRGLGANVLTF. CDR3 sequence (DNA): TGTGCCAGCATCGTTCGGGGGCTCGGGGCCAACGTCCTGACTTTC. Variable domain in full (rest from reference TRBV5-6 and TRBJ2-6): DAGVTQSPTHLIKTRGQQVTLRCSPKSGHDTVSWYQQALGQGPQFIFQYYEEEERQRGNFPDRFSGHQFPNYSSELNVNALLLGDSALYLCASIVRGLGANVLTFGAGSRLTVL.

The rearrangement joins TRBV7-9 to TRBJ1-5; 9 bases agree with TRBD1. The CDR3 contains 14 residues. The J segment lost 4 bases and the V segment lost 6 bases, leaving 4 bases of the junction unmatched. Germline CDR1 reads SEHNR; CDR2 reads FQNEAQ (reference sequence). The CDR3 nucleotides are TGTGCCAGCAGATCCGGGACAGGGAATCAGCCCCAGCATTTT. This translates into CASRSGTGNQPQHF.

The rearrangement links TRBV5-4 to TRBJ1-2; 7 nucleotides align to TRBD1. The CDR3 extends over 13 amino acids. Germline lookup yields CDR1 SGHNT and CDR2 YYREEE (reference sequence). V shed 3 bases, J shed 8 bases, and the junction held 7 bases outside the gene matches. DNA for the CDR3: TGTGCCAGCAGCTCCGACAGGGTGGGGGGCTACACCTTC. Amino acids: CASSSDRVGGYTF.

The chain couples TRBV6-1 to TRBJ2-1; TRBD1 or TRBD2 may be the D gene (5 bases each). The CDR3 totals 17 residues. The V end was cut by 4 bases, the J end by 1 base, with 17 bases between. CDR1 and CDR2 from the germline V gene are MNHNS and SASEGT. CDR3 residues: CASSGPGTSGSYNEQFF. The DNA for the CDR3 is TGTGCCAGCAGTGGACCCGGGACCTCCGGATCCTACAATGAGCAGTTCTTC.

CDR3 loop: CASSVTDGPDYEQYF. Written as DNA, the CDR3 is TGTGCCAGCAGCGTGACAGACGGCCCGGACTACGAGCAGTACTTC. The rearrangement uses TRBV7-9 and TRBJ2-7; tentatively, D is TRBD1 (5 bases). The CDR3 has 15 residues. Germline assignment: CDR1 SEHNR and CDR2 FQNEAQ (reference sequence). Trimming stripped 5 bases from V and 3 bases from J, with 17 bases between.

The chain joins TRBV6-5 to TRBJ2-1; D is perhaps TRBD2 (5 bases). The CDR3 sequence is 15 residues long. The germline V and J ends were trimmed by 0 bases and 3 bases, with 9 bases remaining between them. Germline-derived CDR1 and CDR2 are MNHEY and SVGAGI. For the CDR3, the DNA is TGTGCCAGCAGTTACTCTAGCGCCTACTACAATGAGCAGTTCTTC. Its protein product is CASSYSSAYYNEQFF.

The chain is built from TRBV11-3 and TRBJ2-7; the match to TRBD1 covers 7 bases. J gave up 6 bases and V 5 bases, and 7 bases lay outside the gene matches. CDR3 length: 13 residues. Germline V gene sequence: CDR1 SGHNT, CDR2 YENEEA. CDR3 in DNA: TGTGCCAGCAGCGCAACAGGGGCCCGCGAGCAGTACTTC. Translation gives CASSATGAREQYF.

The chain couples TRBV5-5 to TRBJ1-1; D gene unclear. The CDR3 covers 16 residues. Germline loops: CDR1 SGHKS, CDR2 YYEKEE (reference sequence). Trimming stripped 1 base from V and 4 bases from J, with 17 bases between. Here the CDR3 reads CASSLTGSPLSTEAFF. CDR3 nucleotides: TGTGCCAGCAGCTTGACGGGCTCCCCCCTGAGCACTGAAGCTTTCTTT.

There are a few counts of this clone. CDR3 in DNA: TGTGCCAGCACCAGGACTAGCGGGACCCAAGAGACCCAGTACTTC. Protein sequence: CASTRTSGTQETQYF. V gene TRBV7-8 combines with J gene TRBJ2-5; TRBD2 agrees at 12 bases. The V segment lost 7 bases and the J segment 1 base; nucleotides outside the gene matches: 4. CDR1 SGHVS and CDR2 FQNEAQ come from the germline V gene. This CDR3 spans 15 amino acids.

This chain links TRBV5-6 with TRBJ1-2; the D is unclear. Deletions cut 1 base from V and 0 bases from J, with 13 bases between. From germline, CDR1 is SGHDT and CDR2 YYEEEE. This CDR3 is 16 amino acids long. CDR3 sequence (DNA): TGTGCCAGCAGCTTGAACTCTGGTGCTTCTAACTATGGCTACACCTTC. Amino acid sequence: CASSLNSGASNYGYTF.

This clone showed up just once. The V call is TRBV10-2, the J call TRBJ1-1, with TRBD1 identical over 8 bases. This CDR3 comprises 14 residues. CDR1 and CDR2 from the germline V gene are WSHSY and SAAADI. The J segment lost 4 bases and the V segment lost 4 bases, leaving 5 bases of the junction unmatched. The CDR3 region has the DNA TGCGCCAGCAGTGTACAGGGGGTCGTCACTGAAGCTTTCTTT. Translated: CASSVQGVVTEAFF.

The rearrangement uses TRBV2 and TRBJ1-1, with D hard to call. Trimming stripped 5 bases from V and 7 bases from J, with 17 bases between. CDR1 is SNHLY and CDR2 is FYNNEI in the germline V gene. The CDR3 is 14 amino acids. The DNA of the CDR3 is TGTGCCAGCAGTCGATCAGGAACCCTCGGTGAAGCTTTCTTT. It translates to CASSRSGTLGEAFF.

V is TRBV5-4 and J is TRBJ2-7; D unclear. V shed 4 bases and J shed 0 bases, with 14 bases lying between them. CDR3 size: 15 residues. Germline assignment: CDR1 SGHNT and CDR2 YYREEE (reference sequence). As DNA, the CDR3 is TGTGCCAGCAGCCCGTGGGCCCTAGGCTCCTACGAGCAGTACTTC. Protein: CASSPWALGSYEQYF.

The V call is TRBV6-6, the J call TRBJ1-1; tentative D call: TRBD1 (5 bases). Per the germline V gene, CDR1 is MNHNY and CDR2 is SVGAGI (reference sequence). V lost 4 bases and J lost 10, with 19 bases in between. The CDR3 is 14 residues long. Here the CDR3 DNA reads TGTGCCAGCAGTTCGGACACCAGGGTACCTACAGCTTTCTTT. It yields the protein CASSSDTRVPTAFF.

The chain recombines TRBV11-3 with TRBJ2-2; no clear D. Trimming left V 5 bases short and J 3 bases short, with 7 bases between. Germline-derived CDR1 and CDR2 are SGHNT and YENEEA. The CDR3 is 13 amino acids. This CDR3 is CASSPSYTGELFF. In nucleotides, the CDR3 is TGTGCCAGCAGCCCGAGCTACACCGGGGAGCTGTTTTTT.

The V and J genes are TRBV4-2 and TRBJ1-2; 11 bases are shared with TRBD1. J lost 8 bases, V lost 1 base, and 9 bases had no gene match. In germline, CDR1 is LGHNA, CDR2 YNFKEQ. The CDR3 is 16 amino acids. CDR3 nucleotides: TGTGCCAGCAGCCAAGGGACAGGGGGCGATTTCCAGGGCTACACCTTC. This sequence encodes CASSQGTGGDFQGYTF.

This chain links TRBV28 with TRBJ2-1; D might be TRBD1 (5 bases). The germline V and J ends were trimmed by 3 bases and 6 bases, with 9 bases remaining between them. The CDR3 extends over 13 amino acids. In germline, CDR1 is MDHEN, CDR2 SYDVKM. CDR3 sequence (DNA): TGTGCCAGCAGTTTGCCCGACAGCAATGAGCAGTTCTTC. Its translation is CASSLPDSNEQFF.